Following are 3 T cell receptor beta chains from one sample sequenced in a study of T-cell reconstitution after alpha-beta-depleted transplantation in children. Preparation of the TCRbeta library involved a method that used unique molecular identifiers. TCRdb re-analysed the PCR reads in MiXCR, keeping a single row per CDR3 protein. The repertoire holds a few hundred thousand distinct CDR3 sequences, with roughly a quarter as singletons. This specimen consisted of PBMCs, obtained before TCRalphabeta/CD19-depleted stem cell transplant. The receptors derive from a girl aged 2-10 years with Fanconi anemia, due to receive a stem cell transplant.

The table lists this clonotype with many counts. This chain connects TRBV10-3 to TRBJ1-5, with TRBD1 as a possible D gene (6 bases). Germline lookup yields CDR1 ENHRY and CDR2 SYGVKD. The V end was cut by 11 bases, the J end by 2 bases, with 19 bases between. The CDR3 loop spans 15 amino acids. The CDR3 spells CAVGQTLGGNQPQHF. The DNA for the CDR3 is TGTGCCGTCGGACAGACGTTGGGGGGCAATCAGCCCCAGCATTTT.

This chain uses TRBV12-3 or TRBV12-4 with TRBJ2-5; D ambiguous. With 3 bases removed from V and 1 base from J, the gap between germline ends came to 6 bases. The CDR3 covers 13 residues. CDR3 sequence reads: CASSLIVQETQYF. DNA of the CDR3: TGTGCCAGCAGTTTGATCGTCCAAGAGACCCAGTACTTC.

At least ten counts were recorded for this clonotype. The J gene is TRBJ2-2, the V gene TRBV11-2; 9 bases line up with TRBD1. Trimming removed 8 bases from V and 3 bases from J; junction bases left unmatched: 7. The germline V gene has CDR1 SGHAT and CDR2 FQNNGV. This CDR3 has 15 residues. The CDR3, as DNA: TGTGCCAGCTACGATACAGGGGGCGACACCGGGGAGCTGTTTTTT. This gives the protein CASYDTGGDTGELFF.